A single sample gave rise to the 7 T cell receptor beta chains below, sequenced in a study of blood T cells in healthy people across ages. For the second PCR, which ran for roughly 6 to 12 cycles, a sample-barcoded 5' primer and a J-beta primer mix were used. TCRdb ran MiXCR on the 5' RACE reads and lists one entry per CDR3 protein. The table lists 1.5 million to 2 million distinct CDR3 sequences, around 50% of them singletons, with less than 2.5% in the top ten. Source material: blood. The receptor source for this set is a woman aged 40 to 50 in good health.

The V gene is TRBV7-9, the J gene TRBJ2-2; 9 bases match TRBD2. Germline V gives CDR1 SEHNR, CDR2 FQNEAQ (reference sequence). After removal of 0 bases from V and 3 bases from J, the junction contained 5 bases not matched to a gene. This CDR3 is built from 17 residues. The CDR3 spells CASSLASTSGDTGELFF. The CDR3 DNA sequence: TGTGCCAGCAGCTTAGCGTCGACTAGCGGTGACACCGGGGAGCTGTTTTTT.

CDR3 protein: CAISYSAGTSETQYF. DNA for the CDR3: TGTGCCATCAGTTACAGTGCAGGCACCTCGGAGACCCAGTACTTC. The chain uses TRBV10-3 and TRBJ2-5; D unclear. The CDR3 is made up of 15 amino acids. Germline-derived CDR1 and CDR2 are ENHRY and SYGVKD. V lost 5 bases and J 5 bases, leaving 18 bases between the germline ends.

A few counts support this clonotype. The chain uses TRBV4-3 and TRBJ2-7; D is undetermined. The CDR3 runs to 13 residues. V was trimmed by 0 bases and J by 7 bases, leaving 10 bases between them. Germline CDR1 is LGHNA and CDR2 is YSLEER. CDR3 nucleotide sequence: TGCGCCAGCAGCCAAGATGTTTGGCGAGAGCAGTACTTC. It yields the protein CASSQDVWREQYF.

This clonotype was counted between two and nine times. The chain joins TRBV10-3 to TRBJ2-6; no definite D call. Germline assignment: CDR1 ENHRY and CDR2 SYGVKD. The CDR3 contains 17 residues. Between the trimmed V and J ends, which lost 3 bases and 0 bases, there was a span of 12 bases. The CDR3 region is CAISDRTGTSGANVLTF. CDR3 bases: TGTGCCATCAGTGACCGGACCGGAACCTCTGGGGCCAACGTCCTGACTTTC.

The chain recombines TRBV6-2 or TRBV6-3 with TRBJ2-1; D not resolved. V lost 10 bases, J lost 6 bases, and 16 bases lay in between. The CDR3 extends over 13 amino acids. The germline V gene has CDR1 MNHEY and CDR2 SVGEGT. The CDR3 loop is CATRNGISNEQFF. In DNA form, the CDR3 reads TGTGCCACCCGTAATGGCATTAGCAATGAGCAGTTCTTC.

V usage is TRBV18 and J usage is TRBJ2-5, with a tentative D call TRBD2 (5 bases). The V end was cut by 2 bases, the J end by 3 bases, with 7 bases between. CDR3 length: 13 residues. CDR1 is KGHSH, CDR2 LQKENI, per germline. The CDR3 spells CASSPNGEETQYF. DNA for the CDR3: TGTGCCAGCTCACCAAACGGGGAAGAGACCCAGTACTTC.

This clonotype was detected only a few times. The rearrangement joins TRBV2 to TRBJ2-1; 10 bases are a match to TRBD1. Germline V CDR1 and CDR2: SNHLY, FYNNEI. The CDR3 spans 17 residues. V shed 1 base, J shed 2 bases, and the junction held 5 bases outside the gene matches. CDR3 sequence: CASSEVGGTGAYNEQFF. The CDR3 bases are TGTGCCAGCAGTGAAGTCGGCGGGACAGGGGCCTACAATGAGCAGTTCTTC.